This T cell receptor (beta chain) was captured by sequencing in a study of T cell repertoires in cytomegalovirus infection. Study details: Evidence of both CMV infection and a matching HLA type came from public TCR beta signatures. Whole-study results and caveats: The response measured ex vivo was dominated by TCR beta clonotypes (HLA-C-restricted and CMV-specific). Cumulative public TCR beta family frequency identified CMV carriers with the relevant HLA.

The CDR3 totals 16 residues. V gave up 11 bases and J gave up 5 bases, with 25 bases separating them. Germline V gene lookup returns CDR1 SGHTA and CDR2 FQGNSA. This clonotype was found many times. Its antigen is not identified. MiXCR, applied by TCRdb to the reads, yields one record per CDR3 protein. This sample has under 200,000 distinct CDR3 sequences, with roughly 15% found just once. Sequencing used CD8+ T cells from PBMCs. This clonotype was sampled from a human donor in good health (CMV status not recorded). Some clones in this sample may be carry-over from other donors' samples. The chain recombines TRBV7-2 with TRBJ2-1; the D gene is possibly TRBD2 (7 bases). The CDR3 bases are TGTGCCTGCCCATGGGGGGGCGGGGAAGGTAACAATGAGCAGTTCTTC. This gives the protein CACPWGGGEGNNEQFF.